This TCR beta chain was profiled in a study of blood T cell repertoires in COVID-19. Per the original methods: Using reference gene primer amplification, nucleated cell counts were estimated. TCRdb keeps only in-frame clones here, not all; method: immunoSEQ multiplex PCR. V and J calls plus clone size are reproduced from that table; the DNA served to infer D and trimming. The table records about 87,000 clones, roughly 87% of them present only once. From germline, CDR1 is LNHDA and CDR2 SQIVND (reference sequence). This CDR3 has 16 residues. The V and J ends lost 5 bases and 4 bases, in that order; junction bases with no gene match: 9.

Sequenced: peripheral blood. This rearrangement joins TRBV19 to TRBJ2-1; 9 nucleotides line up with TRBD1. This sequence was found in a woman aged 80 or over with acute or convalescent COVID-19. The CDR3 protein is CASSVQGQGLYNEQFF. The CDR3 DNA is TGTGCCAGTAGTGTGCAGGGACAGGGATTATACAATGAGCAGTTCTTC.